The 11 T cell receptor beta chains below come from one sample, sequenced in a study of T-cell memory formation after mild COVID-19. TCRdb fed the 5' RACE reads into MiXCR, producing one record per CDR3 protein. The sample shows fewer than 50,000 distinct CDR3 sequences, approximately 7% of them seen only once. Sequencing was carried out using PBMCs or a T cell subset sorted from them (not recorded which). These receptors came from a man aged 18-30 years who had mild COVID-19 (a few samples of this study predate the infection). Cell type and time point are not known.

In this sample, this clonotype turned up many times. For the CDR3, the DNA is TGTGCCAGCAGTTTCTCGGGGGGAGATCAGCCCCAGCATTTT. This gives the protein CASSFSGGDQPQHF. This rearrangement joins TRBV12-3 or TRBV12-4 to TRBJ1-5, with a possible D match to TRBD1 (5 bases). The V and J ends lost 3 bases and 5 bases respectively, with 11 bases between them. This CDR3 is built from 14 residues.

This clonotype came up many times. The CDR3 DNA follows: TGTGCCACCTCGAGGGGGGTATTAAATGAGCAGTTCTTC. This sequence encodes CATSRGVLNEQFF. V and J are TRBV12-3 or TRBV12-4 and TRBJ2-1; D is possibly TRBD1 or TRBD2 (6 bases each). The CDR3 has 13 residues. The germline V and J ends were trimmed by 10 bases and 7 bases, with 17 bases remaining between them.

This clonotype appeared a few times. This chain uses TRBV5-1 with TRBJ2-2; D may match TRBD1 or TRBD2 (5 bases each). Trimming shortened V by 3 bases and J by 6 bases, and 21 bases separated the two germline ends. Germline CDR1 SGHRS, CDR2 YFSETQ. The CDR3 has 17 amino acids. CDR3 coding DNA: TGCGCCAGCAGCTGGGGACCGGGACGGTGGGGATCCGGGGAGCTGTTTTTT. This gives the protein CASSWGPGRWGSGELFF. The full variable domain, completed using reference TRBV5-1 and TRBJ2-2, is KAGVTQTPRYLIKTRGQQVTLSCSPISGHRSVSWYQQTPGQGLQFLFEYFSETQRNKGNFPGRFSGRQFSNSRSEMNVSTLELGDSALYLCASSWGPGRWGSGELFFGEGSRLTVL.

The V call is TRBV28, the J call TRBJ2-1, with TRBD2 matching over 10 bases. The trim removed 5 bases at V and 0 bases at J, leaving 4 bases unmatched. CDR1 is MDHEN and CDR2 is SYDVKM in the germline V gene. The CDR3 spans 16 residues. This chain's CDR3 is CASSRSGGSSYNEQFF. The CDR3 nucleotides read TGTGCCAGCAGTCGTAGCGGGGGGAGCTCCTACAATGAGCAGTTCTTC.

There are a few counts of this clonotype. The J gene is TRBJ2-7, the V gene TRBV5-1; TRBD2 matches at 8 bases. Trimming removed 3 bases from V and 5 bases from J; junction bases left unmatched: 7. From germline, CDR1 is SGHRS and CDR2 YFSETQ. CDR3 size: 14 residues. The CDR3 protein is CASSSGLEFDEQYF. The CDR3 DNA reads as TGCGCCAGCAGCTCGGGACTAGAGTTTGACGAGCAGTACTTC. Based on the CDR3 plus reference TRBV5-1 and TRBJ2-7, the full variable domain is KAGVTQTPRYLIKTRGQQVTLSCSPISGHRSVSWYQQTPGQGLQFLFEYFSETQRNKGNFPGRFSGRQFSNSRSEMNVSTLELGDSALYLCASSSGLEFDEQYFGPGTRLTVT.

The V and J genes are TRBV12-3 or TRBV12-4 and TRBJ1-5; possibly TRBD1 for D (5 bases). V shed 5 bases and J shed 5 bases, with 10 bases lying between them. CDR3 length equals 13 residues. DNA for the CDR3: TGTGCCAGCAGTACAGGTTTGGATCAGCCCCAGCATTTT. As protein: CASSTGLDQPQHF.

This clonotype was seen ten or more times. The V gene is TRBV15, the J gene TRBJ2-7; either TRBD1 or TRBD2 may supply D (5 bases each). Trimming stripped 0 bases from V and 3 bases from J, with 9 bases between. The CDR3 is made up of 14 amino acids. Germline V gene sequence: CDR1 LNHNV, CDR2 YYDKDF (reference sequence). For the CDR3, the DNA is TGTGCCACCAGCAGAGATGAGGGGAACTACGAGCAGTACTTC. The encoded protein is CATSRDEGNYEQYF.

This rearrangement joins TRBV2 to TRBJ1-5; no firm D call. This CDR3 spans 12 amino acids. V gave up 8 bases and J gave up 1 base, with 6 bases separating them. CDR1 and CDR2 from the germline V gene are SNHLY and FYNNEI. CDR3 nucleotides: TGTGCCAGCCAGGACAGCAATCAGCCCCAGCATTTT. Translation gives CASQDSNQPQHF. Based on the CDR3 plus reference TRBV2 and TRBJ1-5, the full variable domain is EPEVTQTPSHQVTQMGQEVILRCVPISNHLYFYWYRQILGQKVEFLVSFYNNEISEKSEIFDDQFSVERPDGSNFTLKIRSTKLEDSAMYFCASQDSNQPQHFGDGTRLSIL.

This clonotype was counted a few times. The rearrangement links TRBV2 to TRBJ1-5, with TRBD1 matching 9 bases. V lost 4 bases, J lost 10 bases, and 8 bases stayed unmatched. The CDR3 is made up of 14 amino acids. CDR1 SNHLY and CDR2 FYNNEI come from the germline V gene. CDR3 coding DNA: TGTGCCAGCAGTGTGGAGACAGGGGGAAGCCCCCAGCATTTT. Translation gives CASSVETGGSPQHF.

This clonotype showed up many times. The chain is built from TRBV12-3 or TRBV12-4 and TRBJ2-3; 8 bases agree with TRBD2. J gave up 6 bases and V 4 bases, and 9 bases lay outside the gene matches. This CDR3 contains 15 residues. The CDR3: CASSSNSGARDTQYF. As DNA, the CDR3 is TGTGCCAGCAGTTCGAATAGCGGGGCCCGGGATACGCAGTATTTT.

The chain employs TRBV28 and TRBJ2-3; TRBD2 matches 12 bases. In germline, CDR1 is MDHEN, CDR2 SYDVKM. Trimming removed 7 bases from V and 3 bases from J; junction bases left unmatched: 5. The CDR3 spans 15 residues. The CDR3, as DNA: TGTGCCAGCACTAGCGGGGGGGTTGGGACAGATACGCAGTATTTT. Encoded protein: CASTSGGVGTDTQYF.